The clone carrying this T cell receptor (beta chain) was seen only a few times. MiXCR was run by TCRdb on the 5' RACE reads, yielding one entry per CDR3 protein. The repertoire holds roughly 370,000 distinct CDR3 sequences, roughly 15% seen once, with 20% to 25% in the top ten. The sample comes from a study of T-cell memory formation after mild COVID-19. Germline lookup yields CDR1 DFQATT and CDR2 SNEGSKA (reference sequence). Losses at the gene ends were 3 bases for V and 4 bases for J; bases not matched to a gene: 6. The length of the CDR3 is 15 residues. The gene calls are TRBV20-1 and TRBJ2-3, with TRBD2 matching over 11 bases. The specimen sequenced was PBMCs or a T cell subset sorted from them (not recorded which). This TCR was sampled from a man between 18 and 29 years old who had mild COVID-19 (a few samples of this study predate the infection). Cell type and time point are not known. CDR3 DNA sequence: TGCAGTGCTAGTAGCGGGGGGGCGGGAGCAGATACGCAGTATTTT. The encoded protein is CSASSGGAGADTQYF.